The next 21 T cell receptor beta chains were all read from a single sample in a study of blood T cell repertoires in COVID-19. Using immunoSEQ multiplex PCR, the repertoire was profiled, and TCRdb retains in-frame clones only, with some absent. The sample lists roughly 120,000 clones, 80% to 90% occurring once. Sequencing was done on a sample of peripheral blood. The receptors shown here come from an older man who had recovered from COVID-19.

This chain joins TRBV6-1 and TRBJ2-5; 10 bases are shared with TRBD2. V shed 2 bases, J shed 4 bases, and the junction held 4 bases outside the gene matches. CDR1 and CDR2 from the germline V gene are MNHNS and SASEGT. The CDR3 is 15 amino acids. For the CDR3, the DNA is TGTGCCAGCAGTGAAACGAGCGGGGGGGCAGAGACCCAGTACTTC. Protein sequence: CASSETSGGAETQYF.

This clone showed up just a few times. The chain is built from TRBV5-1 and TRBJ1-3, with 7 bases identical to TRBD1. Germline V gene sequence: CDR1 SGHRS, CDR2 YFSETQ. This CDR3 has 15 amino acids. V lost 4 bases to trimming and J lost 0 bases; unmatched junction nucleotides: 4. For the CDR3, the DNA is TGCGCCAGCAGCCCGGGGGACAGCTCTGGAAACACCATATATTTT. It translates to CASSPGDSSGNTIYF.

This chain joins TRBV9 and TRBJ2-3; 12 bases map to TRBD2. Per the germline V gene, CDR1 is SGDLS and CDR2 is YYNGEE. The CDR3 is 15 amino acids. With V trimmed by 4 bases and J by 4 bases, 4 bases remained unmatched. The CDR3 sequence is CASSPLAGGSDTQYF. CDR3 DNA sequence: TGTGCCAGCAGCCCTCTAGCGGGGGGGTCAGATACGCAGTATTTT.

The chain has TRBV5-6 and TRBJ2-7; D is possibly TRBD1 (5 bases). This CDR3 is 14 amino acids long. Germline V gene lookup returns CDR1 SGHDT and CDR2 YYEEEE. V shed 0 bases and J shed 7 bases, with 14 bases lying between them. Written as DNA, the CDR3 is TGTGCCAGCAGCTTGGGACCCAACGCAGGGGAGCAGTACTTC. Translated: CASSLGPNAGEQYF.

This CDR3 reads CAISEWAGSTDTQYF. In DNA form, the CDR3 reads TGTGCCATCAGTGAGTGGGCAGGTAGCACAGATACGCAGTATTTT. The rearrangement uses TRBV10-3 and TRBJ2-3; D gene unclear. The CDR3 totals 15 residues. CDR1 ENHRY and CDR2 SYGVKD come from the germline V gene. Trimming cost V 1 base and J 0 bases, with 8 bases left between them.

DNA for the CDR3: TGTGCCAGCAGCCAAGATGAGGAGGGTTACAATGAGCAGTTCTTC. It yields the protein CASSQDEEGYNEQFF. This sequence joins TRBV3-1 (or the pseudogene TRBV3-2) and TRBJ2-1; D perhaps matches TRBD2 (6 bases). Germline V gene lookup returns CDR1 LGHDT and CDR2 YNNKEL (reference sequence). This CDR3 is 15 amino acids long. The V gene lost 0 bases and the J gene lost 4 bases, with 10 bases spanning the gap.

The rearrangement joins TRBV5-3 to TRBJ2-2; 13 nucleotides line up with TRBD2. TRBV5-3 is an ORF; its function is uncertain. This CDR3 comprises 16 residues. With V trimmed by 4 bases and J by 3 bases, 3 bases remained unmatched. The CDR3 sequence: CARSPGLAGYTGELFF. As DNA, the CDR3 is TGTGCCAGAAGCCCGGGACTAGCGGGGTACACCGGGGAGCTGTTTTTT.

The rearrangement uses TRBV7-2 and TRBJ2-2, with 12 bases identical to TRBD2. This CDR3 spans 18 amino acids. The germline CDR1 and CDR2 sequences are SGHTA and FQGNSA. With 3 bases clipped from V and 4 bases from J, the junction kept 9 bases outside the gene matches. In nucleotides, the CDR3 is TGTGCCAGCAGCTTTGGTCGGACTAGCGGGGCCCGCACCGGGGAGCTGTTTTTT. This codes for CASSFGRTSGARTGELFF.

CDR3 amino acids: CASSVGDTTTYEQYF. DNA of the CDR3: TGTGCCAGCAGCGTAGGGGACACGACAACCTACGAGCAGTACTTC. The chain couples TRBV9 to TRBJ2-7; possible D gene TRBD1, 6 bases. Trimming left V 0 bases short and J 2 bases short, with 12 bases between. Looked up from germline, CDR1 is SGDLS and CDR2 is YYNGEE. The CDR3 has 15 residues.

The chain recombines TRBV5-4 with TRBJ2-3; 8 nucleotides agree with TRBD1. The CDR3 has 16 amino acids. The V gene's germline CDR1 is SGHNT and CDR2 YYREEE (reference sequence). Losses at the gene ends were 3 bases for V and 5 bases for J; bases not matched to a gene: 11. CDR3 in amino acids: CASSSDRGWRGDTQYF. The CDR3 DNA follows: TGTGCCAGCAGCTCAGACAGGGGATGGAGAGGAGATACGCAGTATTTT. Full variable domain (remainder filled in from reference TRBV5-4 and TRBJ2-3): ETGVTQSPTHLIKTRGQQVTLRCSSQSGHNTVSWYQQALGQGPQFIFQYYREEENGRGNFPPRFSGLQFPNYSSELNVNALELDDSALYLCASSSDRGWRGDTQYFGPGTRLTVL.

The rearrangement uses TRBV21-1 and TRBJ1-5. TRBV21-1 is designated a pseudogene. This CDR3 region has 11 residues. In nucleotides, the CDR3 is TGTGCCAGCAAAGAGAATCAGCCCCAGCATTTT. Protein sequence: CASKENQPQHF.

This chain links TRBV2 with TRBJ2-2; 9 nucleotides match TRBD1. Per germline, CDR1 SNHLY and CDR2 FYNNEI. J lost 8 bases, V lost 7 bases, and 5 bases had no gene match. The CDR3 totals 13 residues. The CDR3 region is CASMDRGWGELFF. The CDR3 region has the DNA TGTGCCAGCATGGACAGGGGTTGGGGGGAGCTGTTTTTT.

The rearrangement links TRBV30 to TRBJ1-2, with TRBD1 identical over 7 bases. V shed 8 bases and J 4 bases; nucleotides not matched to a gene: 13. CDR1 is GTSNPN and CDR2 is SVGIG in the germline V gene (reference sequence). This CDR3 region has 14 residues. The DNA of the CDR3 is TGTGCCGCGGACAGGTTGGGCCCTCTCTATGGCTACACCTTC. Encoded protein: CAADRLGPLYGYTF.

This sequence joins TRBV10-3 and TRBJ1-1, with a possible D match to TRBD1 (6 bases). V lost 6 bases and J lost 6, with 17 bases in between. Germline-derived CDR1 and CDR2 are ENHRY and SYGVKD. This CDR3 spans 14 amino acids. DNA for the CDR3: TGTGCCATCAGCAAAGGGGGGGCTTATGCTGAAGCTTTCTTT. Translated: CAISKGGAYAEAFF.

This chain uses TRBV6-5 with TRBJ1-6, with D hard to call. V was cut by 2 bases and J by 7 bases, with 6 bases left in between. CDR3 length: 13 residues. Looked up from germline, CDR1 is MNHEY and CDR2 is SVGAGI. CDR3: CASSYGRNSPLHF. CDR3 in DNA: TGTGCCAGCAGTTACGGTAGAAATTCACCCCTCCACTTT.

V is TRBV7-9 and J is TRBJ1-4, with no clear D. The CDR3 sequence is 15 residues long. V was pared by 2 bases and J by 0 bases, with 7 bases between. In germline, CDR1 is SEHNR, CDR2 FQNEAQ (reference sequence). The CDR3 is CASSLLPATNEKLFF. CDR3 DNA: TGTGCCAGCAGCTTACTGCCGGCAACTAATGAAAAACTGTTTTTT.

This chain joins TRBV11-2 and TRBJ2-1; 10 positions agree with TRBD2. This CDR3 spans 15 amino acids. Unmatched junction bases numbered 6, after V lost 1 base and J lost 9 bases. Germline V lookup: CDR1 SGHAT, CDR2 FQNNGV. The CDR3 DNA is TGTGCCAGCAGCTTAGCCCGGACTAGCGGCATTGAGCAGTTCTTC. Amino acids: CASSLARTSGIEQFF.

This clone has a single count. The genes are TRBV7-8 and TRBJ1-5, with a weak D call TRBD1 (6 bases). The V gene's germline CDR1 is SGHVS and CDR2 FQNEAQ. Trimming took off 0 bases at V and 6 bases at J, with 15 bases between the two ends. The CDR3 extends over 16 amino acids. CDR3 nucleotide sequence: TGTGCCAGCAGCTTAGCGCCAGGGGTAAATCTTCAGCCCCAGCATTTT. Translation gives CASSLAPGVNLQPQHF.

The chain is built from TRBV7-3 and TRBJ2-2; D might be TRBD2 (5 bases). This CDR3 spans 12 amino acids. The germline V gene encodes CDR1 SGHTA and CDR2 FQGTGA. Trimming stripped 4 bases from V and 6 bases from J, with 6 bases between. The DNA for the CDR3 is TGTGCCAGCAGCTCGAGGGCCGGGGAGCTGTTTTTT. Its translation: CASSSRAGELFF.

This clone was seen a few times. CDR3 region: CASSPGGLQNTGELFF. The CDR3 DNA reads TGTGCCAGCAGCCCAGGGGGACTTCAGAACACCGGGGAGCTGTTTTTT. The chain employs TRBV7-7 and TRBJ2-2; perhaps TRBD1 as D (7 bases). This CDR3 is 16 amino acids long. The ends were cut back, 5 bases at V and 1 base at J, with 14 bases in the middle. Germline V gene sequence: CDR1 SSHAT, CDR2 FNYEAQ (reference sequence).

V gene TRBV4-3 combines with J gene TRBJ1-2; D might be TRBD1 (6 bases). The germline V and J ends were trimmed by 0 bases and 4 bases, with 12 bases remaining between them. Germline V gene lookup returns CDR1 LGHNA and CDR2 YSLEER. This CDR3 comprises 15 residues. The CDR3 DNA reads TGCGCCAGCAGCCAAGATTATGGGACACCCTATGGCTACACCTTC. This codes for CASSQDYGTPYGYTF.